The 14 T cell receptor beta chains presented below share a single source sample, sequenced in a study of T cell responses to AZD1222 COVID-19 vaccine (dated by TCRdb to the early 2020s). Libraries were made using the immunoSEQ multiplex PCR assay. Imported from immuneACCESS, the table was reduced by TCRdb to in-frame sequences with V and J called. These copies leave out some clones; in studies compared against another copy, an unresolved V gene accounts for under half, and the cause of the remainder is not known. The sample profile shows over 120,000 clones; more than 90% of them were found once. In total, the top ten clones hold approximately 4.7% of the sample. The sample's time point label, decoded: baseline before first vaccination. The specimen comprised peripheral blood, sampled on day 0 of AZD1222 vaccination. The receptors were gathered from an adult in good health.

This clone was counted a single time. This chain links TRBV6-1 with TRBJ1-2; TRBD1 matches 8 bases. The germline CDR1 and CDR2 sequences are MNHNS and SASEGT. The J segment lost 10 bases and the V segment lost 3 bases, leaving 7 bases of the junction unmatched. This CDR3 region has 13 residues. The CDR3 is CASSDSGGNFYTF. In DNA form, the CDR3 reads TGTGCCAGCAGTGATTCAGGGGGCAATTTCTACACCTTC.

This chain uses TRBV5-1 with TRBJ2-5; the match to TRBD1 covers 8 bases. CDR3 size: 15 residues. CDR1 and CDR2 from the germline V gene are SGHRS and YFSETQ. The V segment lost 5 bases and the J segment 4 bases; nucleotides outside the gene matches: 10. The CDR3 reads CASSPSQGAGETQYF. Written as DNA, the CDR3 is TGCGCCAGCAGTCCCTCCCAGGGGGCGGGAGAGACCCAGTACTTC.

The rearrangement joins TRBV29-1 to TRBJ1-2; no definite D call. Trimming removed 2 bases at V and 7 bases at J, with 11 bases between. Germline V CDR1 and CDR2: SQVTM, ANQGSEA. This CDR3 spans 12 amino acids. CDR3: CSVEQSTFGYTF. The CDR3 DNA reads TGCAGCGTTGAACAGTCTACCTTTGGCTACACCTTC. Based on the CDR3 plus reference TRBV29-1 and TRBJ1-2, the full variable domain is SAVISQKPSRDICQRGTSLTIQCQVDSQVTMMFWYRQQPGQSLTLIATANQGSEATYESGFVIDKFPISRPNLTFSTLTVSNMSPEDSSIYLCSVEQSTFGYTFGSGTRLTVV.

The V gene is TRBV5-6, the J gene TRBJ2-1, with 9 bases that match TRBD2. Per the germline V gene, CDR1 is SGHDT and CDR2 is YYEEEE. The CDR3 spans 16 residues. The V and J ends lost 3 bases and 7 bases, in that order; junction bases with no gene match: 11. The chain's CDR3 is CASSYLGGGVRNEQFF. The CDR3 region has the DNA TGTGCCAGCAGCTACCTTGGCGGGGGGGTTCGGAATGAGCAGTTCTTC.

This chain joins TRBV7-8 and TRBJ2-5, with D perhaps TRBD1 or TRBD2 (5 bases each). This CDR3 contains 13 residues. Per germline, CDR1 SGHVS and CDR2 FQNEAQ. Between the trimmed V and J ends, which lost 5 bases and 3 bases, there was a span of 10 bases. CDR3 coding DNA: TGTGCCAGCAGCCGGGACCAAAAAGAGACCCAGTACTTC. Its protein product is CASSRDQKETQYF.

V gene TRBV7-8 combines with J gene TRBJ1-1; D gene ambiguous. From germline, CDR1 is SGHVS and CDR2 FQNEAQ. The germline V and J ends were trimmed by 4 bases and 0 bases, with 6 bases remaining between them. CDR3 length equals 13 residues. CDR3 in amino acids: CASSSPVNTEAFF. CDR3 coding DNA: TGTGCCAGCAGCTCCCCAGTGAACACTGAAGCTTTCTTT.

The chain has TRBV6-6 and TRBJ1-6, with no clear D. CDR3 length: 14 residues. Germline CDR1 MNHNY, CDR2 SVGAGI (reference sequence). Trimming removed 0 bases at V and 7 bases at J, with 7 bases between. The CDR3 is CASSYSNRNSPLHF. The CDR3 DNA follows: TGTGCCAGCAGTTACTCGAATAGGAATTCACCCCTCCACTTT.

The genes are TRBV11-2 and TRBJ2-1, with D possibly TRBD1 on 5 matching bases. The germline gives CDR1 SGHAT, CDR2 FQNNGV. The CDR3 consists of 15 residues. Trimming took off 1 base at V and 5 bases at J, with 12 bases between the two ends. The CDR3 region has the DNA TGTGCCAGCAGCTTAGTGATCAGGGAAGACAATGAGCAGTTCTTC. As protein: CASSLVIREDNEQFF.

The chain carries TRBV7-8 and TRBJ1-4; D remains unclear. The CDR3 totals 16 residues. The germline CDR1 and CDR2 sequences are SGHVS and FQNEAQ. V lost 5 bases and J lost 0, with 13 bases in between. The CDR3 protein is CASSPGDGATNEKLFF. CDR3 DNA: TGTGCCAGCAGCCCAGGAGACGGTGCAACTAATGAAAAACTGTTTTTT.

The chain employs TRBV7-9 and TRBJ2-7; TRBD2 aligns across 8 bases. This CDR3 has 13 residues. Germline V gene lookup returns CDR1 SEHNR and CDR2 FQNEAQ (reference sequence). The J segment lost 2 bases and the V segment lost 5 bases, leaving 2 bases of the junction unmatched. The CDR3 DNA is TGTGCCAGCAGCCCCGGGGGGGCCTACGAGCAGTACTTC. This sequence encodes CASSPGGAYEQYF.

V gene TRBV18 combines with J gene TRBJ1-4; a possible D gene is TRBD1 (5 bases). This CDR3 comprises 17 residues. V lost 4 bases and J lost 5, with 20 bases in between. Germline V gives CDR1 KGHSH, CDR2 LQKENI. CDR3 DNA sequence: TGTGCCAGCTCACGCTCCGCCTGGGACGGTGGCAATGAAAAACTGTTTTTT. It specifies CASSRSAWDGGNEKLFF.

V is TRBV11-1 and J is TRBJ2-5; unclear D gene. Germline V gene sequence: CDR1 SGHAT, CDR2 FQDESV (reference sequence). Trimming took off 7 bases at V and 5 bases at J, with 14 bases between the two ends. The CDR3 sequence is 13 residues long. Written as DNA, the CDR3 is TGTGCCAGCACCGACCGGGTCCTGGAGACCCAGTACTTC. This encodes CASTDRVLETQYF.

The CDR3 spells CASSFLKNEQFF. The CDR3 DNA is TGTGCCAGCAGCTTCTTAAAAAATGAGCAGTTCTTC. J is TRBJ2-1 and V is TRBV13; D remains ambiguous. Trimming removed 3 bases at V and 7 bases at J, with 7 bases between. Germline assignment: CDR1 PRHDT and CDR2 FYEKMQ (reference sequence). The CDR3 runs 12 residues.

This clone was recorded only once. The chain combines TRBV18 with TRBJ2-7; no definite D call. Germline lookup yields CDR1 KGHSH and CDR2 LQKENI. The CDR3 is 14 amino acids. The germline V and J ends were trimmed by 3 bases and 2 bases, with 11 bases remaining between them. Here the CDR3 reads CASSPMEPPYEQYF. The DNA for the CDR3 is TGTGCCAGCTCACCGATGGAGCCCCCCTACGAGCAGTACTTC.